This is a list of T cell receptor beta chains from one sample in a study of regulatory T cells in long-lasting Graves disease. TCRdb re-called the multiplex PCR reads with MiXCR, one entry per CDR3 protein. The sample has fewer than 350,000 distinct CDR3 sequences; roughly 18% are singletons. Source: peripheral blood mononuclear cells (PBMCs), taken at new diagnosis, from a patient treated with antithyroid drugs. The receptors stem from a female donor with Graves disease. The CDR3 runs from the conserved cysteine through the conserved F or W. D genes are given only for firm matches. The listing skips clone size in some rows; elsewhere it reads once, few, many or a size class.

J: TRBJ2-5
D: TRBD2
size: NA
V: TRBV18
DNA: TGTGCCACCTCCCTGACTAGCCCACAAGAGACCCAGTACTTC
CDR3: CATSLTSPQETQYF

J: TRBJ2-1
D: TRBD2
size: few
V: TRBV5-1
DNA: TGCGCCAGCAGCAACGGACTAGCGGGAATTAATGAGCAGTTCTTC
CDR3: CASSNGLAGINEQFF

J: TRBJ1-5
D: NA
size: many
V: TRBV27
DNA: TGTGCCAGCAGACTAAGGGGAGGTCAGCCCCAGCATTTT
CDR3: CASRLRGGQPQHF

J: TRBJ2-3
D: TRBD2
size: many
V: TRBV24-1
DNA: TGTGCCACCAGTGATTTCACCAAGGAGCGGGAATGGACAGATACGCAGTATTTT
CDR3: CATSDFTKEREWTDTQYF

J: TRBJ1-1
D: NA
size: many
V: TRBV30
DNA: TGTGCCTGGAGTGTTCGTCCCACTGAAGCTTTCTTT
CDR3: CAWSVRPTEAFF

J: TRBJ1-2
D: TRBD1
size: many
V: TRBV19
DNA: TGTGCCAGTAGTATAGATGTAGAACAGGGGGCTAACTATGGCTACACCTTC
CDR3: CASSIDVEQGANYGYTF

J: TRBJ2-3
D: TRBD2
size: many
V: TRBV5-6
DNA: TGTGCCAGCAGCTCCCTACAGGGCGGGAGGTCAGATACGCAGTATTTT
CDR3: CASSSLQGGRSDTQYF

J: TRBJ2-1
D: NA
size: NA
V: TRBV29-1
DNA: TGCAGCGTAGACGACAATGAGCAGTTCTTC
CDR3: CSVDDNEQFF

J: TRBJ2-1
D: TRBD1
size: few
V: TRBV5-1
DNA: TGCGCCAGCAGCTTCGAGGGGGCGGAAAACAATGAGCAGTTCTTC
CDR3: CASSFEGAENNEQFF

J: TRBJ1-1
D: NA
size: many
V: TRBV6-1
DNA: TGTGCCAGCGCATTGGGGAACACTGAAGCTTTCTTT
CDR3: CASALGNTEAFF

J: TRBJ2-5
D: TRBD1
size: NA
V: TRBV7-8
DNA: TGTGCCAGCAGCTTAGGCGGGACAGGGGGCGCCGAGACCCAGTACTTC
CDR3: CASSLGGTGGAETQYF

J: TRBJ1-6
D: TRBD1
size: NA
V: TRBV12-3/TRBV12-4
DNA: TGTGCCAGCAGCGGGGACAGGGAATTCTCACCCCTCCACTTT
CDR3: CASSGDREFSPLHF

J: TRBJ1-5
D: NA
size: many
V: TRBV12-3/TRBV12-4
DNA: TGTGCCAGCACTTGGGGTGGCGGTCAGCCCCAGCATTTT
CDR3: CASTWGGGQPQHF

J: TRBJ2-1
D: NA
size: many
V: TRBV20-1
DNA: TGCAGTGCTGTCAGGACAGCCTACAATGAGCAGTTCTTC
CDR3: CSAVRTAYNEQFF

J: TRBJ1-2
D: NA
size: many
V: TRBV7-9
DNA: TGTGCCAGCAGCTCAACGCTACAGGGAGGCTATGGCTACACCTTC
CDR3: CASSSTLQGGYGYTF

J: TRBJ2-5
D: NA
size: NA
V: TRBV7-9
DNA: TGTGCCAGCAGTCCTAAAGAGAGGGCTATCCAAGAGACCCAGTACTTC
CDR3: CASSPKERAIQETQYF

J: TRBJ2-3
D: NA
size: NA
V: TRBV11-2
DNA: TGTGCCAGCAGCTCGATGGGGGCAGATACGCAGTATTTT
CDR3: CASSSMGADTQYF

J: TRBJ2-2
D: NA
size: NA
V: TRBV25-1
DNA: TGTGCCAGCAGTGACAGGGGGGATACCGGGGAGCTGTTTTTT
CDR3: CASSDRGDTGELFF

J: TRBJ2-7
D: TRBD1
size: NA
V: TRBV6-1
DNA: TGTGCCAGCAGCCCGGGACAGGTACCCTACGAGCAGTACTTC
CDR3: CASSPGQVPYEQYF

J: TRBJ2-7
D: TRBD2
size: NA
V: TRBV2
DNA: TGTGCCAGCGACCGGCTAGCGGGAGGGCGCTACGAGCAGTACTTC
CDR3: CASDRLAGGRYEQYF

J: TRBJ2-5
D: NA
size: many
V: TRBV20-1
DNA: TGCAGTGCTAGAGGCGGACATCAAGAGACCCAGTACTTC
CDR3: CSARGGHQETQYF

J: TRBJ2-2
D: NA
size: many
V: TRBV12-3/TRBV12-4
DNA: TGTGCCAGCAGTCGGGGAACTACGAACACCGGGGAGCTGTTTTTT
CDR3: CASSRGTTNTGELFF

J: TRBJ2-1
D: NA
size: few
V: TRBV7-2
DNA: TGTGCCGGCAGCTTCGGCATTACCTACAATGAGCAGTTCTTC
CDR3: CAGSFGITYNEQFF

J: TRBJ1-2
D: TRBD1
size: many
V: TRBV6-1
DNA: TGTGCCAGCAGTCGGATAGGGGGCACGGATGGCTACACCTTC
CDR3: CASSRIGGTDGYTF

J: TRBJ2-7
D: TRBD2
size: NA
V: TRBV6-1
DNA: TGTGCCAGCAGGTGGACTAGCGGGTCCACCTACGAGCAGTACTTC
CDR3: CASRWTSGSTYEQYF

J: TRBJ1-1
D: NA
size: many
V: TRBV24-1
DNA: TGTGCCACCAGTGATCCAGGAAGGGCTGAAGCTTTCTTT
CDR3: CATSDPGRAEAFF

J: TRBJ1-1
D: TRBD1
size: many
V: TRBV19
DNA: TGTGCCAGTAGCGACCGGGACAGGGGGAAAATGAACACTGAAGCTTTCTTT
CDR3: CASSDRDRGKMNTEAFF

J: TRBJ2-7
D: TRBD2
size: NA
V: TRBV5-1
DNA: TGCGCCAGCAGTCCCACCGGGACTAGCGGGGGGGGATCCAAGCAGTACTTC
CDR3: CASSPTGTSGGGSKQYF

J: TRBJ2-1
D: TRBD2
size: once
V: TRBV28
DNA: TGTGCCAGCAGCTTACGGAGTAGGGCTGGACTAGCGGGGCCTAATGAGCAGTTCTTC
CDR3: CASSLRSRAGLAGPNEQFF

J: TRBJ2-7
D: NA
size: many
V: TRBV12-3/TRBV12-4
DNA: TGTGCCAGCAGTTTAGCGCCTAGTGGCAGGAGCGGCTCCGAGCAGTACTTC
CDR3: CASSLAPSGRSGSEQYF

J: TRBJ2-4
D: NA
size: NA
V: TRBV11-2
DNA: TGTGCCAGCAGTCCTCCTAGGGGGTCAGGGAACATTCAGTACTTC
CDR3: CASSPPRGSGNIQYF

J: TRBJ2-1
D: NA
size: few
V: TRBV19
DNA: TGTGCCAGTAGTATAGGTAGCCCCAAAAACAATGAGCAGTTCTTC
CDR3: CASSIGSPKNNEQFF

J: TRBJ2-3
D: TRBD2
size: NA
V: TRBV12-3/TRBV12-4
DNA: TGTGCCAGCAGTCCATTCGACGGTAGCGGGACTAGCACAGATACGCAGTATTTT
CDR3: CASSPFDGSGTSTDTQYF

J: TRBJ1-6
D: NA
size: many
V: TRBV6-1
DNA: TGTGCCAGCAGTCCGTGGACCGCAGAAAGATCACCCCTCCACTTT
CDR3: CASSPWTAERSPLHF

J: TRBJ2-7
D: TRBD2
size: many
V: TRBV11-3
DNA: TGTGCCAGCAGCTCGACTAGCGGAACCTATTACGAGCAGTACTTC
CDR3: CASSSTSGTYYEQYF

J: TRBJ1-3
D: NA
size: NA
V: TRBV19
DNA: TGTGCCAGTAGTCTACTACTTTCTGGGACTGGAAACACCATATATTTT
CDR3: CASSLLLSGTGNTIYF

J: TRBJ1-1
D: NA
size: many
V: TRBV5-1
DNA: TGCGCCAGCAGCCTGGACGGAAGAGGGAACACTGAAGCTTTCTTT
CDR3: CASSLDGRGNTEAFF

J: TRBJ1-2
D: NA
size: many
V: TRBV29-1
DNA: TGCAGCGTTGAAGAACGCATAGCCTATGGCTACACCTTC
CDR3: CSVEERIAYGYTF

J: TRBJ1-2
D: TRBD1
size: many
V: TRBV27
DNA: TGTGCCAGCAGTCTCGGACAGGGAGGGAGCTATGGCTACACCTTC
CDR3: CASSLGQGGSYGYTF

J: TRBJ1-1
D: TRBD1
size: NA
V: TRBV29-1
DNA: TGCAGCGGCGCTGGGGTGGGCAGGGGGGACACTGAAGCTTTCTTT
CDR3: CSGAGVGRGDTEAFF

J: TRBJ1-3
D: NA
size: few
V: TRBV7-9
DNA: TGTGCCAGCAGCTTACAAACCCCCGCGAGAAACACCATATATTTT
CDR3: CASSLQTPARNTIYF

J: TRBJ2-2
D: NA
size: NA
V: TRBV5-1
DNA: TGCGCCAGCAGCCCGGGACTGCCACGAGGTACCGGGGAGCTGTTTTTT
CDR3: CASSPGLPRGTGELFF

J: TRBJ2-3
D: TRBD2
size: many
V: TRBV12-3/TRBV12-4
DNA: TGTGCCAGCAGTTTCCTGGGCGGGAGCTCAGATACGCAGTATTTT
CDR3: CASSFLGGSSDTQYF

J: TRBJ1-2
D: TRBD1
size: many
V: TRBV7-2
DNA: TGTGCCAGCAGTTACTACAGGGGCGGCTATGGCTACACCTTC
CDR3: CASSYYRGGYGYTF

J: TRBJ2-3
D: NA
size: NA
V: TRBV12-3/TRBV12-4
DNA: TGTGCCAGCAGCCGTGGGGCGCTTCCCACAGATACGCAGTATTTT
CDR3: CASSRGALPTDTQYF

J: TRBJ2-2
D: TRBD1
size: many
V: TRBV3-1
DNA: TGTGCCAGCAGCCAAAGAGGCGGTAGACAGGGGGCCCACACCGGGGAGCTGTTTTTT
CDR3: CASSQRGGRQGAHTGELFF

J: TRBJ1-4
D: NA
size: few
V: TRBV20-1
DNA: TGCAGTGCTAGACCATTACAGGAAACTAATGAAAAACTGTTTTTT
CDR3: CSARPLQETNEKLFF

J: TRBJ2-7
D: TRBD2
size: many
V: TRBV30
DNA: TGTGCCCGGACCAGTCGACTAGCGGGAGTCAACGAGCAGTACTTC
CDR3: CARTSRLAGVNEQYF

J: TRBJ2-6
D: TRBD1
size: NA
V: TRBV18
DNA: TGTGCCAGCTCCCCCTTTCGGGACAGGGTGTTTGGGGCCAACGTCCTGACTTTC
CDR3: CASSPFRDRVFGANVLTF

J: TRBJ2-7
D: NA
size: NA
V: TRBV5-1
DNA: TGCGCCAGCAGCCCTCTTGCCTGGGGAAACGCCTACGAGCAGTACTTC
CDR3: CASSPLAWGNAYEQYF

J: TRBJ2-5
D: NA
size: many
V: TRBV27
DNA: TGTGCCAGCAGTTTTTACAGCGCGGAGACCCAGTACTTC
CDR3: CASSFYSAETQYF

J: TRBJ2-1
D: TRBD2
size: few
V: TRBV7-9
DNA: TGTGCCAGCAGCTTAGCAGCGGGAGAATACAATGAGCAGTTCTTC
CDR3: CASSLAAGEYNEQFF

J: TRBJ2-3
D: NA
size: few
V: TRBV7-3
DNA: TGTGCCAGCAGCTTGGGGGGAGACACAGATACGCAGTATTTT
CDR3: CASSLGGDTDTQYF

J: TRBJ2-7
D: TRBD1
size: few
V: TRBV6-5
DNA: TGTGCCAGCAGTTACAGGGGGCTTCCCTACGAGCAGTACTTC
CDR3: CASSYRGLPYEQYF

J: TRBJ1-1
D: NA
size: few
V: TRBV30
DNA: TGTGCCACCCCCGGGGACACTGAAGCTTTCTTT
CDR3: CATPGDTEAFF

J: TRBJ2-3
D: TRBD1
size: many
V: TRBV12-3/TRBV12-4
DNA: TGTGCCAGCAGCCCGAGGACAGGGATAGATACGCAGTATTTT
CDR3: CASSPRTGIDTQYF

J: TRBJ1-2
D: NA
size: many
V: TRBV5-6
DNA: TGTGCCAGCAGCTTCAGGGACTATGGCTACACCTTC
CDR3: CASSFRDYGYTF

J: TRBJ2-5
D: TRBD2
size: many
V: TRBV5-1
DNA: TGCGCCAGCAGCCCCGGTGGGGAGGGCCAGACCCAGTACTTC
CDR3: CASSPGGEGQTQYF

J: TRBJ1-2
D: NA
size: many
V: TRBV9
DNA: TGTGCCAGCAGCGTAGGACCCGGGGACGGCTACACCTTC
CDR3: CASSVGPGDGYTF

J: TRBJ1-6
D: NA
size: NA
V: TRBV9
DNA: TGTGCCAGCAGCCCCGGGGGAGATTCACCCCTCCACTTT
CDR3: CASSPGGDSPLHF